These 8 T cell receptor beta chains were sequenced from one sample in a study of shared clonotypes between healthy human individuals. Sequencing used immunoSEQ multiplex PCR; TCRdb keeps in-frame clones, though not all of them. The sample consists of millions of clones, approximately 93% of them appearing once. Sequenced input: naive CD4+ T cells from PBMCs. Stated subset: CD45RA+ positively selected. These receptors were taken from a man younger than 35 in good health. Some clones in this sample may be carry-over from other donors' samples.

The CDR3 bases are TGTGCCAGCAGTTTATTCGTCCAGGCACCCTACGAGCAGTACTTC. Residues: CASSLFVQAPYEQYF. The V gene is TRBV28, the J gene TRBJ2-7; the D is unclear. The CDR3 is 15 amino acids. The germline CDR1 and CDR2 sequences are MDHEN and SYDVKM. Trimming took 1 base from V and 2 from J, leaving 12 bases between them.

CDR3 sequence: CAWSGLATNEKLFF. The CDR3 nucleotides are TGTGCCTGGTCCGGCCTTGCAACTAATGAAAAACTGTTTTTT. This sequence joins TRBV30 and TRBJ1-4; D is uncertain. The V gene lost 5 bases and the J gene lost 0 bases, with 10 bases spanning the gap. Germline V gene lookup returns CDR1 GTSNPN and CDR2 SVGIG (reference sequence). The CDR3 loop spans 14 amino acids.

The chain has TRBV5-4 and TRBJ2-4; D might be TRBD1 or TRBD2, each matching 5 bases. Germline lookup yields CDR1 SGHNT and CDR2 YYREEE (reference sequence). CDR3 length: 14 amino acids. Trimming took off 4 bases at V and 8 bases at J, with 16 bases between the two ends. CDR3 protein: CASSADSGRHIQYF. The DNA for the CDR3 is TGTGCCAGCAGCGCCGACAGCGGAAGGCACATTCAGTACTTC.

This clone is a singleton in its sample. This rearrangement joins TRBV6-6 to TRBJ2-7, with 7 nucleotides matching TRBD2. The germline V gene encodes CDR1 MNHNY and CDR2 SVGAGI (reference sequence). The junction had 16 bases not matched to a gene; V was cut back by 7 bases and J by 7 bases. The CDR3 contains 15 residues. CDR3 amino acids: CASMFKLVDGGEQYF. The CDR3 bases are TGTGCCAGCATGTTCAAACTGGTGGACGGGGGGGAGCAGTACTTC.

This chain uses TRBV10-2 with TRBJ2-2; 9 positions match TRBD2. The junction had 7 bases not matched to a gene; V was cut back by 11 bases and J by 0 bases. Germline CDR1 WSHSY, CDR2 SAAADI. CDR3 size: 15 residues. CDR3 loop: CAGGASGTNTGELFF. Here the CDR3 DNA reads TGCGCCGGGGGGGCTAGCGGGACGAACACCGGGGAGCTGTTTTTT.

The CDR3 nucleotides read TGTGCCAGCAGCCCACCGGGACTGGACGAGCAGTTCTTC. It yields the protein CASSPPGLDEQFF. The V call is TRBV7-2, the J call TRBJ2-1, with D perhaps matching TRBD2 (6 bases). Germline V gene lookup returns CDR1 SGHTA and CDR2 FQGNSA. Trimming took 5 bases from V and 10 from J, leaving 15 bases between them. The CDR3 extends over 13 amino acids. Full variable domain (outside the CDR3, taken from reference TRBV7-2 and TRBJ2-1): GAGVSQSPSNKVTEKGKDVELRCDPISGHTALYWYRQSLGQGLEFLIYFQGNSAPDKSGLPSDRFSAERTGGSVSTLTIQRTQQEDSAVYLCASSPPGLDEQFFGPGTRLTVL.

The genes are TRBV7-9 and TRBJ2-7, with D hard to call. This CDR3 contains 12 residues. Germline V CDR1 and CDR2: SEHNR, FQNEAQ (reference sequence). The ends were cut back, 5 bases at V and 0 bases at J, with 5 bases in the middle. CDR3 nucleotide sequence: TGTGCCAGCAGCCAAAACTCCTACGAGCAGTACTTC. It specifies CASSQNSYEQYF.

This chain joins TRBV5-1 and TRBJ1-1; possibly TRBD1 for D (5 bases). The CDR3 covers 13 residues. V was pared by 4 bases and J by 5 bases, with 12 bases between. Germline loops: CDR1 SGHRS, CDR2 YFSETQ. The CDR3 DNA sequence: TGCGCCAGCAGCCATCAAAGGGGTACTGAAGCTTTCTTT. Residues: CASSHQRGTEAFF.